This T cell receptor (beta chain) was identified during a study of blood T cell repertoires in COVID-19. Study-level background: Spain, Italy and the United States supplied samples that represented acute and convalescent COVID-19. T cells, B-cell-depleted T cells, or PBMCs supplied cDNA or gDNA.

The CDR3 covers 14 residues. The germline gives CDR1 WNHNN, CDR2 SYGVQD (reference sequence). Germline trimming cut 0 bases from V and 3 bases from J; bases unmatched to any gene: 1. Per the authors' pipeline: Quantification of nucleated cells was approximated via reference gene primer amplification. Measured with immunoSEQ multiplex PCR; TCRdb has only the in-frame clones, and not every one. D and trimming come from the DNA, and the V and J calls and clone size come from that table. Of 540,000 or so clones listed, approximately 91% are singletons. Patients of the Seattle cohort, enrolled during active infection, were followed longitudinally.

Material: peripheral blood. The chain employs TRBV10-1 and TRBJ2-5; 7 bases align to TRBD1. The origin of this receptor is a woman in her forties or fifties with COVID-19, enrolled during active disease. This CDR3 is CASSESTGKETQYF. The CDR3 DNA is TGCGCCAGCAGTGAGTCGACAGGGAAAGAGACCCAGTACTTC.